This T cell receptor beta chain was obtained from a study of blood T cell repertoires in COVID-19 (dated by TCRdb to the early 2020s). Regarding the study in general: Samples covering the acute and convalescent phases of COVID-19 were provided by collaborators in the United States, Italy and Spain. Where available, HLA class I and class II types were taken from metadata supplied by the sample provider and were not determined by assay-based typing. A de-identified subject ID, COVID-19 status, age in years and sex were almost always included in the sample metadata. The repertoires were made available in a free public database intended to serve as a resource for research on the immune response to SARS-CoV-2. Subjects who had been exposed to COVID-19, were actively infected with it, or had recovered from it provided the deeply sampled blood TCRbeta repertoires that made up the dataset. The samples were drawn from the first 160 participants of the ongoing ImmuneRACE study and from 1,254 subjects provided by 6 global collaborators. The prospective study material was composed of cDNA or gDNA derived from T cells, B-cell-depleted T cells, or PBMCs.

With regard to this clone: Its specific antigen is unknown. The sample holds no much larger clone one base away, and base qualities are not on file.

Study-level results and caveats: Clinical and demographic metadata were provided uncurated, with the amount varying by source and participant.

CDR1 and CDR2 are read off the germline V gene as MDHEN and SYDVKM. The junction carries 19 bases between V and J, which are trimmed by 8 bases and 2 bases respectively. Its CDR3 holds 16 amino acids, cysteine through phenylalanine. Of the read, only the CDR3 DNA is kept; its 48 bases are in frame from base 1. Participants in the prospective study were aged roughly 18 to 89 years, lived in 20 to 30 United States geographic areas, and enrolled through a virtual design. To assign participants to cohorts, the prospective study relied on clinical history that participants themselves reported in a screening survey and a study questionnaire. Recovered participants in ImmuneRACE Cohort 3 were defined by two consecutive negative NP/OP PCR tests, clearance by a healthcare professional, or resolution of symptoms. In the prospective study, whole blood, serum and a nasopharyngeal or oropharyngeal swab were collected from each participant by mobile phlebotomists. Participants in the prospective study had the option to provide additional blood draws and questionnaires over a roughly 2-month period. Prospective study blood samples were shipped either frozen or at room temperature before DNA extraction.

TCRbeta CDR3 regions were amplified from genomic DNA using the immunoSEQ Assay, a bias-controlled multiplex PCR. As for the original processing: Nucleated cell counts per sample were estimated from amplification of reference gene primers within the assay. Sequence reads were collapsed and filtered to measure the absolute abundance of every unique TCRbeta CDR3 rearrangement. For each sample, productive Simpson clonality was calculated by taking the square root of Simpson's diversity index across productive rearrangements. TCRdb took over this immuneACCESS table, retaining in-frame rearrangements with V and J assigned. Such tables are incomplete; in checked studies, under half of the missing clones stem from an unresolved V gene, and the remainder is unexplained. Clone size and the V and J calls come from that table; the DNA yielded D and trimming. The sample includes about 380,000 clones, with 70% to 90% observed a single time. The ten most abundant clones make up 0.9% to 1.5% of the sample.

The receptor was isolated from a woman between 18 and 29 years old who had recovered from COVID-19. This sequence uses TRBV28 and TRBJ1-5; the D gene identity is not certain. The sequenced sample consisted of PBMCs or T cells enriched from blood (not recorded which). This receptor has the CDR3 CASSFDFGVGNQPQHF. The DNA sequence is TGTGCCAGCTCGTTTGATTTCGGGGTCGGCAATCAGCCCCAGCATTTT.